Presented here are 12 T cell receptor beta chains from one specimen sequenced in a study of blood T cell repertoires in COVID-19. Clones were read by immunoSEQ multiplex PCR, and TCRdb kept only the in-frame ones, dropping some. The table lists about 190,000 clones, around 85% of them singletons. The specimen was peripheral blood. The receptors shown here come from a man aged 30-40 years with acute or convalescent COVID-19.

The chain combines TRBV5-4 with TRBJ1-5; D uncertain. The CDR3 consists of 14 residues. V lost 4 bases and J 3 bases, leaving 11 bases between the germline ends. The V gene's germline CDR1 is SGHNT and CDR2 YYREEE (reference sequence). The CDR3 loop reads CASSPRQVNQPQHF. CDR3 nucleotide sequence: TGTGCCAGCAGCCCTCGTCAGGTCAATCAGCCCCAGCATTTT.

This chain connects TRBV19 to TRBJ2-1; tentative D call: TRBD2 (5 bases). Germline values: CDR1 LNHDA, CDR2 SQIVND (reference sequence). The V end lost 5 bases, the J end lost 1 base, and 12 bases lay between the germline ends. This CDR3 has 15 residues. The chain's CDR3 is CASSSGVRSYNEQFF. The CDR3 coding sequence is TGTGCCAGTAGTTCCGGGGTAAGATCCTACAATGAGCAGTTCTTC.

The rearrangement links TRBV19 to TRBJ1-1, with D maybe TRBD1 (5 bases). This CDR3 region has 14 residues. In germline, CDR1 is LNHDA, CDR2 SQIVND (reference sequence). V was shortened by 10 bases and J by 4 bases, with 19 bases between the two germline ends. DNA for the CDR3: TGTGCCACAGGAATGGGGGGACTTGGCACTGAAGCTTTCTTT. The encoded protein is CATGMGGLGTEAFF.

The chain recombines TRBV12-5 with TRBJ1-1, with D maybe TRBD1 (6 bases). This CDR3 is built from 14 residues. Trimming removed 3 bases at V and 1 base at J, with 9 bases between. Germline V lookup: CDR1 LGHNT, CDR2 FRNRAP. The CDR3 region has the DNA TGTGCTAGTGGTTTTCTGGGACAGAACACTGAAGCTTTCTTT. Translated: CASGFLGQNTEAFF.

V gene TRBV2 combines with J gene TRBJ1-6; 9 bases fit TRBD1. The CDR3 is made up of 16 amino acids. After removal of 5 bases from V and 6 bases from J, the junction contained 8 bases not matched to a gene. Germline V CDR1 and CDR2: SNHLY, FYNNEI. CDR3 DNA: TGTGCCAGCAGTTACAGGGGGCGCCTAGGTAATTCACCCCTCCACTTT. This gives the protein CASSYRGRLGNSPLHF. The complete variable domain, with remaining parts taken from reference TRBV2 and TRBJ1-6, reads EPEVTQTPSHQVTQMGQEVILRCVPISNHLYFYWYRQILGQKVEFLVSFYNNEISEKSEIFDDQFSVERPDGSNFTLKIRSTKLEDSAMYFCASSYRGRLGNSPLHFGNGTRLTVT.

Points on this clone: At one of its ends the junction is not consistent with the germline gene, which may arise from a read error. The rearrangement joins TRBV28 to TRBJ1-2; D uncertain. CDR1 is MDHEN and CDR2 is SYDVKM in the germline V gene. CDR3 length equals 12 residues. The CDR3 loop is CASRLANSGYTF. The CDR3 nucleotides are TGTGCCAGCAGACTCGCCAACTCTGGCTACACCTTC.

This chain connects TRBV5-1 to TRBJ2-7; the match to TRBD2 covers 14 bases. V dropped 3 bases and J dropped 4; count of bases not matched to a gene: 6. This CDR3 is built from 16 residues. Germline CDR1 is SGHRS and CDR2 is YFSETQ. This CDR3 is CASSSLTSGREYEQYF. CDR3 in DNA: TGCGCCAGCAGCTCCTTGACTAGCGGGAGGGAATACGAGCAGTACTTC.

The rearrangement uses TRBV6-4 and TRBJ2-1; TRBD1 aligns across 10 bases. There are 14 residues in the CDR3. Germline V gives CDR1 MRHNA, CDR2 SNTAGT. V was clipped by 6 bases and J by 6 bases; unmatched bases: 5. The CDR3 nucleotides are TGTGCCAGCAGCCGGACAGGGGGGGGCAATGAGCAGTTCTTC. It specifies CASSRTGGGNEQFF.

The chain uses TRBV5-6 and TRBJ2-7, with TRBD1 as a possible D gene (6 bases). CDR3 size: 12 residues. Germline values: CDR1 SGHDT, CDR2 YYEEEE. Trimming removed 4 bases from V and 6 bases from J, with 11 bases in between. The CDR3 protein is CASSENRAEQYF. The CDR3 DNA reads as TGTGCCAGCAGCGAGAACAGGGCCGAGCAGTACTTC.

The gene calls are TRBV10-1 and TRBJ2-7; D gene ambiguous. V lost 5 bases, J lost 3 bases, and 5 bases lay in between. This CDR3 contains 11 residues. The V gene's germline CDR1 is WNHNN and CDR2 SYGVQD (reference sequence). The CDR3 DNA is TGCGCCAGCAGTAACAGCTACGAGCAGTACTTC. It yields the protein CASSNSYEQYF.

J is TRBJ1-4 and V is TRBV5-1, with D maybe TRBD1 (5 bases). The germline gives CDR1 SGHRS, CDR2 YFSETQ. The CDR3 totals 15 residues. V was trimmed by 7 bases and J by 2 bases, leaving 15 bases between them. CDR3 loop: CASRGAPSTNEKLFF. In DNA form, the CDR3 reads TGCGCCAGCCGTGGGGCCCCCAGTACTAATGAAAAACTGTTTTTT.

The V gene is TRBV30, the J gene TRBJ1-6, with unresolved D. CDR1 is GTSNPN and CDR2 is SVGIG in the germline V gene (reference sequence). V lost 3 bases and J 6 bases, leaving 9 bases between the germline ends. This CDR3 comprises 13 residues. CDR3 in DNA: TGTGCCTGGAGGATTTCGGTTAATTCACCCCTCCACTTT. Its protein product is CAWRISVNSPLHF.